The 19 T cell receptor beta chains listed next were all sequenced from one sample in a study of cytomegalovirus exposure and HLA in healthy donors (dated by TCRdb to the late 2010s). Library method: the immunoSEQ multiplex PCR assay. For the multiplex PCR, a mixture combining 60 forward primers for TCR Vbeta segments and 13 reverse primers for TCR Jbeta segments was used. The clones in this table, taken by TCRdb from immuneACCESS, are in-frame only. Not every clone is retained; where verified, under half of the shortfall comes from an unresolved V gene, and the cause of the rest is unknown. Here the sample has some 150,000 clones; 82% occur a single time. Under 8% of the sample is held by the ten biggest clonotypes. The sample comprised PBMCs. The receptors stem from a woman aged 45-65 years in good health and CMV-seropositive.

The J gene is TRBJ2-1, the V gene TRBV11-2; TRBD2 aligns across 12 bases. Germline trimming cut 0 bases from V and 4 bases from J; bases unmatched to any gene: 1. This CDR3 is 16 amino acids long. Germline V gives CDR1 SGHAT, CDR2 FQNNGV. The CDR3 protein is CASSLELAGGYNEQFF. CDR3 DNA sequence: TGTGCCAGCAGCTTAGAACTAGCGGGGGGATACAATGAGCAGTTCTTC.

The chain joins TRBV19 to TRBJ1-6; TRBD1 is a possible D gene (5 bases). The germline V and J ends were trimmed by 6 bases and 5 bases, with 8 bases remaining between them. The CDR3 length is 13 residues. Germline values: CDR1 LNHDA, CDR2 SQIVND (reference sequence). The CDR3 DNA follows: TGTGCCAGTAGGACAGATGATAATTCACCCCTCCACTTT. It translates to CASRTDDNSPLHF.

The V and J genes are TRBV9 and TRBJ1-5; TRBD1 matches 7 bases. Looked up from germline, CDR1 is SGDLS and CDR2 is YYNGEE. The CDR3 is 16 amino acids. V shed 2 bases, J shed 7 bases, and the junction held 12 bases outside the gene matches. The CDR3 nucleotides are TGTGCCAGCAGCGTTGAGGGGGCGGGGGGCCGCCAGCCCCAGCATTTT. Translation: CASSVEGAGGRQPQHF.

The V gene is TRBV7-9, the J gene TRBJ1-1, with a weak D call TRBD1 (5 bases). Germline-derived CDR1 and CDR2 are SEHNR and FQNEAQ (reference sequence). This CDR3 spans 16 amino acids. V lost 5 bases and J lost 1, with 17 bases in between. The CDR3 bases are TGTGCCAGCAGCCGTCTCGGGGGAGGCCCGAACACTGAAGCTTTCTTT. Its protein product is CASSRLGGGPNTEAFF.

In nucleotides, the CDR3 is TGTGCCAGCAGTTTAGAGGGGGTAAGGATCAACCAGCCCCAGCATTTT. Translating gives CASSLEGVRINQPQHF. The gene calls are TRBV27 and TRBJ1-5, with a tentative D call TRBD1 (6 bases). The length of the CDR3 is 16 residues. V dropped 2 bases and J dropped 7 bases, with 18 bases sitting between them. In germline, CDR1 is MNHEY, CDR2 SMNVEV (reference sequence).

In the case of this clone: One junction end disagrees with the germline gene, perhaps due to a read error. CDR3 bases: TGTGCCAGCAGCCTAGCCTCGTCCTTCAATGAGCAGTTCTTC. This gives the protein CASSLASSFNEQFF. V and J are TRBV7-9 and TRBJ2-1, with a tentative D call TRBD2 (5 bases). The germline V gene encodes CDR1 SEHNR and CDR2 FQNEAQ (reference sequence). The CDR3 spans 14 residues.

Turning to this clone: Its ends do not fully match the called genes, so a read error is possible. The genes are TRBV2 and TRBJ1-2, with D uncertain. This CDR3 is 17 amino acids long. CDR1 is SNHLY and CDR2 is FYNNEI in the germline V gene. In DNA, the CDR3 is TGTGCCAGCATTCCTCCCCACCCCGGGAGCACTAACTATGGCTATACCTTC. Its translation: CASIPPHPGSTNYGYTF. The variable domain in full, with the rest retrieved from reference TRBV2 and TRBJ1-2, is EPEVTQTPSHQVTQMGQEVILRCVPISNHLYFYWYRQILGQKVEFLVSFYNNEISEKSEIFDDQFSVERPDGSNFTLKIRSTKLEDSAMYFCASIPPHPGSTNYGYTFGSGTRLTVV.

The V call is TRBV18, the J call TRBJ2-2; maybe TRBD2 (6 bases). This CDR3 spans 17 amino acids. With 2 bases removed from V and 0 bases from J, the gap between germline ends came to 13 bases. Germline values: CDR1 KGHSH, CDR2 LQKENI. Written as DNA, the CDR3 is TGTGCCAGCTCACCAGAGGGAGGCGGCGCGAACACCGGGGAGCTGTTTTTT. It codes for CASSPEGGGANTGELFF.

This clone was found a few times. CDR3 DNA sequence: TGTGCCAGCAGCTTACGGTCACCCCTCCACTTT. Translated, it gives CASSLRSPLHF. The genes are TRBV5-4 and TRBJ1-6, with unresolved D. Trimming removed 2 bases from V and 10 bases from J, with 4 bases in between. Germline V lookup: CDR1 SGHNT, CDR2 YYREEE (reference sequence). The CDR3 length is 11 residues. The full variable domain, its missing parts supplied by reference TRBV5-4 and TRBJ1-6, is ETGVTQSPTHLIKTRGQQVTLRCSSQSGHNTVSWYQQALGQGPQFIFQYYREEENGRGNFPPRFSGLQFPNYSSELNVNALELDDSALYLCASSLRSPLHFGNGTRLTVT.

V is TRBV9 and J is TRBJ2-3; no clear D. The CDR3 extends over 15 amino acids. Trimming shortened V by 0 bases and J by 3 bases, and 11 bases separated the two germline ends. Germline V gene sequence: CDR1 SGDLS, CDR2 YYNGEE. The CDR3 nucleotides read TGTGCCAGCAGCGTAGCTCCAGCCGGGACAGATACGCAGTATTTT. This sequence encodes CASSVAPAGTDTQYF.

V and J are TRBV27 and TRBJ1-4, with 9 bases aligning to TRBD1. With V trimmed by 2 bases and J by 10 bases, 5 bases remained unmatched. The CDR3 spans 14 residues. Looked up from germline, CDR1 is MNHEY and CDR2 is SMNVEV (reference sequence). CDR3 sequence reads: CASSLGQGMGKLFF. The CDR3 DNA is TGTGCCAGCAGTTTAGGACAGGGGATGGGAAAACTGTTTTTT. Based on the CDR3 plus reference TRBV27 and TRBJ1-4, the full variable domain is EAQVTQNPRYLITVTGKKLTVTCSQNMNHEYMSWYRQDPGLGLRQIYYSMNVEVTDKGDVPEGYKVSRKEKRNFPLILESPSPNQTSLYFCASSLGQGMGKLFFGSGTQLSVL.

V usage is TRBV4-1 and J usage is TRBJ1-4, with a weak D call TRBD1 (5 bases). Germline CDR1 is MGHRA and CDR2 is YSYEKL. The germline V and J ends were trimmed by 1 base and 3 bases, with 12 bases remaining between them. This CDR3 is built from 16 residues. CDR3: CASSQGQLRANEKLFF. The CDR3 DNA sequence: TGCGCCAGCAGCCAAGGCCAGCTCAGGGCTAATGAAAAACTGTTTTTT.

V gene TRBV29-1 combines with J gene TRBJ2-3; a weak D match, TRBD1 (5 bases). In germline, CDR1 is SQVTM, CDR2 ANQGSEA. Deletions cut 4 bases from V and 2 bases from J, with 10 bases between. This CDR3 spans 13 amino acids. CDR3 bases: TGCAGCGTTGCAGGGCCCCTCACAGATACGCAGTATTTT. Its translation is CSVAGPLTDTQYF.

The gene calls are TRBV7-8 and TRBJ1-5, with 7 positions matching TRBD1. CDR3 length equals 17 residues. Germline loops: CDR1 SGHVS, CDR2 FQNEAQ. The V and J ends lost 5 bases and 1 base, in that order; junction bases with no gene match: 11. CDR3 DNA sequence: TGTGCCAGCAGCCCCTCAGGGGGAGGTGAGAGCAATCAGCCCCAGCATTTT. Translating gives CASSPSGGGESNQPQHF.

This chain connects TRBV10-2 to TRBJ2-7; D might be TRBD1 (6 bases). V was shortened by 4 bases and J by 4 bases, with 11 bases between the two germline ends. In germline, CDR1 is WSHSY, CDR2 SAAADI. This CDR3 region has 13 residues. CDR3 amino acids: CASSAIQGYEQYF. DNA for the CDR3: TGCGCCAGCAGTGCGATACAGGGTTACGAGCAGTACTTC.

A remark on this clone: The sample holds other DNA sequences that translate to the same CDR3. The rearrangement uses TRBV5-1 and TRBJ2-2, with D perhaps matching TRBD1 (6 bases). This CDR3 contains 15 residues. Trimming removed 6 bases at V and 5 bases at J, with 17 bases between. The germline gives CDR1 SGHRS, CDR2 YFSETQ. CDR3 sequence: CASNPSVGATGELFF. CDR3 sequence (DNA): TGCGCCAGCAACCCGAGCGTGGGGGCTACCGGGGAGCTGTTTTTT.

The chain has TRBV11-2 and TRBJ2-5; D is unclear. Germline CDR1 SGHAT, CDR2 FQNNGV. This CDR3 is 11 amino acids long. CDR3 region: CGCGDQETQYF. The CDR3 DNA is TGTGGATGCGGAGATCAAGAGACCCAGTACTTC.

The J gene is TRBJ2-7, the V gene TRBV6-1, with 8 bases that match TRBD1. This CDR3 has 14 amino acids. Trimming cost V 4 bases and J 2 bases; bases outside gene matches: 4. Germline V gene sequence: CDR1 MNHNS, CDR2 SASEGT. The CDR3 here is CASSAGTGPYEQYF. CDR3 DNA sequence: TGTGCCAGCAGTGCCGGGACAGGTCCCTACGAGCAGTACTTC.

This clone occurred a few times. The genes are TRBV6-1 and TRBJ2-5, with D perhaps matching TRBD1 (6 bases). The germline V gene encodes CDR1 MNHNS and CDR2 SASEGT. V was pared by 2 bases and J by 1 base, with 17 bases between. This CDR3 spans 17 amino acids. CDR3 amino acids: CASSEWVAQGPQETQYF. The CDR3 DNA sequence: TGTGCCAGCAGTGAATGGGTGGCCCAGGGGCCCCAAGAGACCCAGTACTTC.